The entry below describes one T cell receptor (beta chain). The antigen is not known. V lost 2 bases to trimming and J lost 6 bases, with 12 bases between them. CDR3 length: 14 residues. CDR1 and CDR2 from the germline V gene are SGHTA and FQGNSA. The treatment was: 15 Gy SBRT to primary tumor, nephrectomy 4 weeks later. The entry originates in a study of radiation and T cells in renal cell carcinoma. Study-level findings and limits: In blood, top tumor clones expanded by 2 weeks, shrinking by 4. In nephrectomy-only tumors, top 100 clonotypes averaged roughly 45%, versus approximately 50% irradiated. Without pretreatment biopsies, baseline tumor clonotype presence was undetermined.

The data were produced by immunoSEQ multiplex PCR, yet TCRdb's version contains in-frame clones alone and is incomplete. The sample has some 16,000 clones, 50% seen once. This sequence originates from a woman between 55 and 75 years old with renal cell carcinoma. The chain uses TRBV7-2 and TRBJ2-3; D remains ambiguous. The source material was tumor tissue, sampled from a patient whose treatment included radiotherapy and nephrectomy. The CDR3 spells CASSLSTPPDTQYF. CDR3 sequence (DNA): TGTGCCAGCAGCTTATCCACACCCCCCGATACGCAGTATTTT.